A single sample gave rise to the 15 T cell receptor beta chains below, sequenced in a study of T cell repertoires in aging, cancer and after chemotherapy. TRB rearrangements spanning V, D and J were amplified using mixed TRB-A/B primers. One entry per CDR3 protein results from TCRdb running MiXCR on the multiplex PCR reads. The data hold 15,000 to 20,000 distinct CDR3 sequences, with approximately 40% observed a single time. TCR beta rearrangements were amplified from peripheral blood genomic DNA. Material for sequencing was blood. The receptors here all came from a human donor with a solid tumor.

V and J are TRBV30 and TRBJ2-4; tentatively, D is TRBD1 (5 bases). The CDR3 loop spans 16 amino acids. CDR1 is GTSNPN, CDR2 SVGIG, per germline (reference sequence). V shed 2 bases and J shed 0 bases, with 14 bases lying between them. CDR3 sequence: CAWSSLRALAKNIQYF. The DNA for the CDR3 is TGTGCCTGGAGTTCCCTCAGGGCTCTAGCCAAAAACATTCAGTACTTC.

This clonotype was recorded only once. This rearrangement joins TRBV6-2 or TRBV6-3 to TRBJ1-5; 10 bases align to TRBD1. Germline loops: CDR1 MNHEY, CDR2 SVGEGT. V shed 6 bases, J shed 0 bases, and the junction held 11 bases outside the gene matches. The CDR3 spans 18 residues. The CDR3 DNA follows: TGTGCCAGCAGGAACGACAGGGGGCTAACTAATAGCAATCAGCCCCAGCATTTT. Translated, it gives CASRNDRGLTNSNQPQHF.

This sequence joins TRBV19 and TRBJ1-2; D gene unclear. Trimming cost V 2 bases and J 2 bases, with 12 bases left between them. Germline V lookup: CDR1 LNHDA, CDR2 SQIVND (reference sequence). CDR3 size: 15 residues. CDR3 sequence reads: CASSISGNTNYGYTF. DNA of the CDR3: TGTGCCAGTAGTATATCCGGGAACACCAACTATGGCTACACCTTC.

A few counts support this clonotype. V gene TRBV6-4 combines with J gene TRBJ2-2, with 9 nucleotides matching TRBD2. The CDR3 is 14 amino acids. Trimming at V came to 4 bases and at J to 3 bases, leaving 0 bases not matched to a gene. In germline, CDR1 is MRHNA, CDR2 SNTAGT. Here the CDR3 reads CASSASGDTGELFF. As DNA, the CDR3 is TGTGCCAGCAGTGCTAGCGGGGACACCGGGGAGCTGTTTTTT.

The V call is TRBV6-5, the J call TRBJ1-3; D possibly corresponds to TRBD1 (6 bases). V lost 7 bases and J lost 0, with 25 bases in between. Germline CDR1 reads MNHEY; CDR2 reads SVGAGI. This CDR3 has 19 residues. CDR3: CASTHSFVDRTDSGNTIYF. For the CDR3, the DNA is TGTGCCAGCACTCACTCTTTTGTGGACAGAACTGACTCTGGAAACACCATATATTTT.

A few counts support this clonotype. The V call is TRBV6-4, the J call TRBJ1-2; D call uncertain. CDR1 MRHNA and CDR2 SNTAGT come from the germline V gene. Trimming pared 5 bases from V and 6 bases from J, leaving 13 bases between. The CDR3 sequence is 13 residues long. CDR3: CASSLEGFDGYTF. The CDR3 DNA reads TGTGCCAGCAGTCTCGAGGGATTCGATGGCTACACCTTC.

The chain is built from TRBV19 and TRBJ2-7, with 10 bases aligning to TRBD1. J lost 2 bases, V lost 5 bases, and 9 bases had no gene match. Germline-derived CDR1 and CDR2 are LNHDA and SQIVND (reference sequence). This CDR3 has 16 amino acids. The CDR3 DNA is TGTGCCAGTAGTCCCCGGACAGGGGGGAAACCCTACGAGCAGTACTTC. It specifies CASSPRTGGKPYEQYF.

The CDR3 DNA follows: TGTGCCAGCAGCCCAAGCACAGTTAACTATGGCTACACCTTC. Protein: CASSPSTVNYGYTF. V is TRBV7-2 and J is TRBJ1-2; D is ambiguous. This CDR3 is 14 amino acids long. Trimming pared 5 bases from V and 1 base from J, leaving 11 bases between. Looked up from germline, CDR1 is SGHTA and CDR2 is FQGNSA.

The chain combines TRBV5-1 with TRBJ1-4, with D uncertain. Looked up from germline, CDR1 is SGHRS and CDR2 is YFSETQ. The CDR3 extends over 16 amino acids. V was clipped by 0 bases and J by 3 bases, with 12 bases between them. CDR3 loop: CASSLDFTSPNEKLFF. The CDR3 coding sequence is TGCGCCAGCAGCTTGGATTTCACAAGCCCTAATGAAAAACTGTTTTTT.

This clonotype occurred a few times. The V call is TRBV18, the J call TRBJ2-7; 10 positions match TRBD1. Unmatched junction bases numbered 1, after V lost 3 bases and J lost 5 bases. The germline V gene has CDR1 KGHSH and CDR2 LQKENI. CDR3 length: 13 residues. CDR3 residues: CASSPGQGNEQYF. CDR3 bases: TGTGCCAGCTCACCGGGACAGGGGAACGAGCAGTACTTC.

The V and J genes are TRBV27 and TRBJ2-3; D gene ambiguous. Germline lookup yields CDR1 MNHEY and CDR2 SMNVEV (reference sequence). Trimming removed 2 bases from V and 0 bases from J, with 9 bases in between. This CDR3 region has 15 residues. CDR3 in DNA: TGTGCCAGCAGTTTAAACGGCCTTAGCACAGATACGCAGTATTTT. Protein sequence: CASSLNGLSTDTQYF.

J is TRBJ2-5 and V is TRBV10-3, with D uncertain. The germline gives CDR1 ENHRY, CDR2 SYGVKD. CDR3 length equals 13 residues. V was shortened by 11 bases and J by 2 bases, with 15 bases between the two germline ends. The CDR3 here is CASLGWGQETQYF. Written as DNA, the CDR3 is TGTGCCTCGCTGGGTTGGGGTCAAGAGACCCAGTACTTC.

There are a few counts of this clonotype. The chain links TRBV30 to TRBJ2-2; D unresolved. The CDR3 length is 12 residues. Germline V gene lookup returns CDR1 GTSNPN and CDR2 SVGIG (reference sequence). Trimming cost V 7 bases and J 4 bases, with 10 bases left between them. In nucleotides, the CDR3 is TGTGCCTCTCACTGGGGCACCGGGGAGCTGTTTTTT. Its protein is CASHWGTGELFF.

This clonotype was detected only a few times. CDR3 sequence: CASSLLGPPGGTEAFF. The CDR3 nucleotides read TGTGCCAGCAGCCTCCTTGGACCGCCTGGAGGCACTGAAGCTTTCTTT. The gene calls are TRBV6-2 or TRBV6-3 and TRBJ1-1; the D is unclear. The V gene's germline CDR1 is MNHEY and CDR2 SVGEGT. The V gene lost 6 bases and the J gene lost 4 bases, with 21 bases spanning the gap. The CDR3 covers 16 residues.

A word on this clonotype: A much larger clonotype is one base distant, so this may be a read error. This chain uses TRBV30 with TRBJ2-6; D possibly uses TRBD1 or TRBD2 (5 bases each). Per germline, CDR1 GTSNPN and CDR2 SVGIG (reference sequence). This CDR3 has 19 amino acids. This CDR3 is CASSIGVTGRISGANALTF. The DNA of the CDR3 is TGTGCCAGTAGTATAGGTGTAACGGGACGGATCTCTGGGGCCAACGCCCTGACTTTC.